This TCR beta chain was sequenced for a study of blood T cells in healthy people across ages. Alongside a J-beta primer mix, a sample-barcoded 5' primer served in a second PCR lasting roughly 7 to 12 cycles. Researchers report that a template-switch adaptor with 12 random nucleotides tagged each cDNA molecule. TCRdb re-called the 5' RACE reads with MiXCR, one entry per CDR3 protein. The sample holds roughly 1,500,000 distinct CDR3 sequences, around 42% seen once. The CDR3 has 15 amino acids. From germline, CDR1 is SGHAT and CDR2 FQNNGV. Trimming took off 0 bases at V and 2 bases at J, with 10 bases between the two ends.

This receptor was obtained from a woman between 18 and 29 years old in good health. The gene calls are TRBV11-2 and TRBJ2-5; D not resolved. Sequenced sample: blood. The DNA for the CDR3 is TGTGCCAGCAGCTTAGAACGGCTAACGCAAGAGACCCAGTACTTC. This encodes CASSLERLTQETQYF.